This record concerns one T cell receptor (beta chain) sequence. What it binds is unknown. The repertoire was sequenced with immunoSEQ multiplex PCR; TCRdb's copy has only in-frame clones and lacks some. The repertoire has roughly 190,000 clones, approximately 89% of them found once; the top ten carry around 3%. The data derive from a study of T cell responses to AZD1222 COVID-19 vaccine. Study-wide points: In all cases, repertoires were sampled only after the peak T cell response. Most donors were white British and more were female, and clonal diversity was possibly underestimated. Among spike-specific TCRs, nearly half reportedly target unmutated variant regions. Rises in breadth and depth of Spike-specific TCRs came after two AZD1222 doses.

The CDR3 loop spans 18 amino acids. With 1 base removed from V and 7 bases from J, the gap between germline ends came to 22 bases. Germline assignment: CDR1 SGHAT and CDR2 FQNNGV. Material: peripheral blood, obtained 28 days after the second AZD1222 dose. The sequence was obtained from an adult who received the AZD1222 COVID-19 vaccine. The V call is TRBV11-2, the J call TRBJ2-2; D perhaps matches TRBD2 (7 bases). CDR3 amino acids: CASSLGGRAGSPGGELFF. In DNA form, the CDR3 reads TGTGCCAGCAGCTTAGGGGGGCGAGCGGGGTCCCCGGGCGGGGAGCTGTTTTTT.